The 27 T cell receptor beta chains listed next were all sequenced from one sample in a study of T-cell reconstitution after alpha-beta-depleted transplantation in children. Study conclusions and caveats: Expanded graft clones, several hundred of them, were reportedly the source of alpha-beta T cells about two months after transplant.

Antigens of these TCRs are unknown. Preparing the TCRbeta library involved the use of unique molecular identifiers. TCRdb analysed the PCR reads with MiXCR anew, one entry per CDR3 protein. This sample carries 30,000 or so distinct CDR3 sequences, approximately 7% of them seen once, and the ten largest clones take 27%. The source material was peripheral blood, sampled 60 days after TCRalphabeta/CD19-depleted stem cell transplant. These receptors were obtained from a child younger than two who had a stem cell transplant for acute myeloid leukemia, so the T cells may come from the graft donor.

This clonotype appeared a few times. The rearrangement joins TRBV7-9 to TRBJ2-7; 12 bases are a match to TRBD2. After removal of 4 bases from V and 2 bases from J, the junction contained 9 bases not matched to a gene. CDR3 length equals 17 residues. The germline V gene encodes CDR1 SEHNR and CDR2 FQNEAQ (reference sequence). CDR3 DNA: TGTGCCAGCAGCTCCCCGACTAGCGGGAGCGGGCCCTACGAGCAGTACTTC. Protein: CASSSPTSGSGPYEQYF.

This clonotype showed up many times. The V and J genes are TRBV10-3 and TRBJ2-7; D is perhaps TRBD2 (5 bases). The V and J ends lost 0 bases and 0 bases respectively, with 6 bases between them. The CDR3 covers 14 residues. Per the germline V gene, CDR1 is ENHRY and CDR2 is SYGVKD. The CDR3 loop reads CAISESGSSYEQYF. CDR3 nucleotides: TGTGCCATCAGTGAGTCTGGGAGCTCCTACGAGCAGTACTTC.

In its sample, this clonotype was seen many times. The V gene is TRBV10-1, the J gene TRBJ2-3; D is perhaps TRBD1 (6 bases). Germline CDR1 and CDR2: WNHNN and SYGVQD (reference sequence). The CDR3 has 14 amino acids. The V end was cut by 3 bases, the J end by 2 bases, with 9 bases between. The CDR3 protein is CASSEDRITDTQYF. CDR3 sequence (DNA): TGCGCCAGCAGTGAAGACAGGATCACAGATACGCAGTATTTT.

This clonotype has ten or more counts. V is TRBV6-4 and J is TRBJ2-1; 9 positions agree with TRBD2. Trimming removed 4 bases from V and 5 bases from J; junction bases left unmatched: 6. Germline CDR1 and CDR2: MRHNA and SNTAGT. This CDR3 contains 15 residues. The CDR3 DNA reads TGTGCCAGCAGTGTTAGCGGGAGCCCGAACAATGAGCAGTTCTTC. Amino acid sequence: CASSVSGSPNNEQFF.

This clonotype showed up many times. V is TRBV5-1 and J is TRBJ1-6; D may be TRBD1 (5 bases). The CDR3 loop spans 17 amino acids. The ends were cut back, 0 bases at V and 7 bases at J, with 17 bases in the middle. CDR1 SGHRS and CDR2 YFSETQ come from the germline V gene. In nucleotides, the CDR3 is TGCGCCAGCAGCTTGGTTCGGGGTGGCAGGGTAAATTCACCCCTCCACTTT. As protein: CASSLVRGGRVNSPLHF. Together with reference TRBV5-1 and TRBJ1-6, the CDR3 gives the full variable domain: KAGVTQTPRYLIKTRGQQVTLSCSPISGHRSVSWYQQTPGQGLQFLFEYFSETQRNKGNFPGRFSGRQFSNSRSEMNVSTLELGDSALYLCASSLVRGGRVNSPLHFGNGTRLTVT.

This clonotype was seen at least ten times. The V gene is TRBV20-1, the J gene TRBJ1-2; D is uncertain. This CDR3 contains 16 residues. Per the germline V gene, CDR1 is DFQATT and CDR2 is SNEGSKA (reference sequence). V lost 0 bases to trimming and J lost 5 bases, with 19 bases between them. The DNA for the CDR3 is TGCAGTGCTAGAGATGCGGCTCGGTCTGGGTATTATGGCTACACCTTC. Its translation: CSARDAARSGYYGYTF.

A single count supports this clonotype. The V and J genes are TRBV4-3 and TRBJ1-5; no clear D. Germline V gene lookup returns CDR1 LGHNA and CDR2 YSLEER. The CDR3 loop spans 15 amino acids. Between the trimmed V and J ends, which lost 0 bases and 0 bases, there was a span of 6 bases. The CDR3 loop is CASSQDRSSNQPQHF. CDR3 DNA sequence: TGCGCCAGCAGCCAAGATCGAAGTAGCAATCAGCCCCAGCATTTT.

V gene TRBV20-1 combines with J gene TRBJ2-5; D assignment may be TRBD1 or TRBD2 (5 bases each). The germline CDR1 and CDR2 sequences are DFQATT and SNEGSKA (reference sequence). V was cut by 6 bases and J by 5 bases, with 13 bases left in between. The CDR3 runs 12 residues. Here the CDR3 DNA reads TGCAGTGCCGGCCACGGGGCGGAGACCCAGTACTTC. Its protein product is CSAGHGAETQYF.

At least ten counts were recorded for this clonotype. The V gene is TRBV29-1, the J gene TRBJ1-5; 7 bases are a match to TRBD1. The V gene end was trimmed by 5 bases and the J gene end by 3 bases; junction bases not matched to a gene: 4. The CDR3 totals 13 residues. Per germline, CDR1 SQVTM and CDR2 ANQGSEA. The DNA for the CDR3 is TGCAGCGTTCCCACAGGGGACAATCAGCCCCAGCATTTT. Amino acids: CSVPTGDNQPQHF. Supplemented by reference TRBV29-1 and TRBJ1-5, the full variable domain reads SAVISQKPSRDICQRGTSLTIQCQVDSQVTMMFWYRQQPGQSLTLIATANQGSEATYESGFVIDKFPISRPNLTFSTLTVSNMSPEDSSIYLCSVPTGDNQPQHFGDGTRLSIL.

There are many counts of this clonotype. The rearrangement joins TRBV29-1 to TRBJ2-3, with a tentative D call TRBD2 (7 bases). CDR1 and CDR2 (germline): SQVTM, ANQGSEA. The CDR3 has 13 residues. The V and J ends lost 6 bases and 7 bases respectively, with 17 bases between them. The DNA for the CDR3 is TGCAGCGTCACCCCAGGGAGGGGGAATACGCAGTATTTT. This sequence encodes CSVTPGRGNTQYF.

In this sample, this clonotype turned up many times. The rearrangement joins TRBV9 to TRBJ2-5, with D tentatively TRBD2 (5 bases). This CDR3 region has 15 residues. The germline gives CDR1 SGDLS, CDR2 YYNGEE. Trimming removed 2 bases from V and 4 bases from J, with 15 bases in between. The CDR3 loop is CASSVEASSRETQYF. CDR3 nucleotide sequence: TGTGCCAGCAGCGTTGAGGCTAGCAGTAGAGAGACCCAGTACTTC.

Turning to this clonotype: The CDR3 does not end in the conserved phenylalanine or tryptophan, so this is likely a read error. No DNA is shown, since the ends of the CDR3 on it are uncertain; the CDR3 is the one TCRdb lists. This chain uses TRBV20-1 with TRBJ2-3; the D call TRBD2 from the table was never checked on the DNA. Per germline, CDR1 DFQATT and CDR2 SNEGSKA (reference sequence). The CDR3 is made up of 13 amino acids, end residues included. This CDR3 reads CSASPTLLAEAVV.

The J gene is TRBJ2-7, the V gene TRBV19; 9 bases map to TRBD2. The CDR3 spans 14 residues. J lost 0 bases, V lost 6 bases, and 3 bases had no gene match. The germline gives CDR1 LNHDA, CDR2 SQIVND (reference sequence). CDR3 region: CASSSAGGSYEQYF. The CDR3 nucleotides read TGTGCCAGTAGCTCAGCGGGGGGCTCCTACGAGCAGTACTTC.

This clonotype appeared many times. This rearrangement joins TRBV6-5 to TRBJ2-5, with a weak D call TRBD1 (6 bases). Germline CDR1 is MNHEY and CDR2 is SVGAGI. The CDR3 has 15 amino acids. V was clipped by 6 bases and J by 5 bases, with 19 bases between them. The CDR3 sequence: CASSRSLGGEETQYF. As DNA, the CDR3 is TGTGCCAGCAGCCGCTCACTAGGGGGAGAGGAGACCCAGTACTTC.

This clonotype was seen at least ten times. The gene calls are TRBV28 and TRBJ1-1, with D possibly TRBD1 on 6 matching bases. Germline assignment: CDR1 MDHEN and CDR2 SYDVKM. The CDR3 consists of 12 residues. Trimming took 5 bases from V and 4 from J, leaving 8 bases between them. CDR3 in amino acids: CASSTGSTEAFF. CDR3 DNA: TGTGCCAGCAGTACAGGGAGCACTGAAGCTTTCTTT.

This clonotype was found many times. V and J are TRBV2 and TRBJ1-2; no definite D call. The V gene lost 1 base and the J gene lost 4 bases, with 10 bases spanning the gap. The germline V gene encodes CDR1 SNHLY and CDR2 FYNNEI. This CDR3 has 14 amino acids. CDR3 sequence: CASSEEVAGYGYTF. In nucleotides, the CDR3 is TGTGCCAGCAGTGAAGAGGTCGCGGGCTATGGCTACACCTTC.

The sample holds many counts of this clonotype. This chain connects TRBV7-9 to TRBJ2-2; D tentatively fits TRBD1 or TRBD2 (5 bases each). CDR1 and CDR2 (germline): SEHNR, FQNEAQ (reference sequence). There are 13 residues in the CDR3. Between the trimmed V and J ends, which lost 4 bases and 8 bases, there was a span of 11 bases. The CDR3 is CASSYGAGGELFF. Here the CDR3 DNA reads TGTGCCAGCAGCTACGGGGCCGGGGGGGAGCTGTTTTTT.

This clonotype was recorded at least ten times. The CDR3 loop is CASSQGRAFSYEQYF. CDR3 nucleotides: TGCGCCAGCAGCCAAGGCAGGGCCTTCTCCTACGAGCAGTACTTC. The gene calls are TRBV4-3 and TRBJ2-7, with a possible D match to TRBD1 (5 bases). CDR3 length: 15 amino acids. With 1 base removed from V and 0 bases from J, the gap between germline ends came to 10 bases. Looked up from germline, CDR1 is LGHNA and CDR2 is YSLEER.

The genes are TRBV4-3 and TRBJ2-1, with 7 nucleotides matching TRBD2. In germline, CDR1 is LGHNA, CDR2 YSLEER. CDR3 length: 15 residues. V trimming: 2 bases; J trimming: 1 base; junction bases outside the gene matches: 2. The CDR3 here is CASSQTGGSYNEQFF. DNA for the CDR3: TGCGCCAGCAGCCAAACGGGGGGTTCCTACAATGAGCAGTTCTTC.

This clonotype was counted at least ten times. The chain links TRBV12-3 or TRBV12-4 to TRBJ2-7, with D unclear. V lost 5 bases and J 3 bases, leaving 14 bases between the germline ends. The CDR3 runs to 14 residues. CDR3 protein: CASSRSGLYYEQYF. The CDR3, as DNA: TGTGCCAGCAGTCGGTCCGGGCTATACTACGAGCAGTACTTC.

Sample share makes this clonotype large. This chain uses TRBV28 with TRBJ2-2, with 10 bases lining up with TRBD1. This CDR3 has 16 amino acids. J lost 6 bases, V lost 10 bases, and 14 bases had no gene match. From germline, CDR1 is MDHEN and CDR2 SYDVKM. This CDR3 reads CATSPVWTGGSGELFF. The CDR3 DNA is TGTGCCACCTCCCCCGTGTGGACAGGGGGATCCGGGGAGCTGTTTTTT.

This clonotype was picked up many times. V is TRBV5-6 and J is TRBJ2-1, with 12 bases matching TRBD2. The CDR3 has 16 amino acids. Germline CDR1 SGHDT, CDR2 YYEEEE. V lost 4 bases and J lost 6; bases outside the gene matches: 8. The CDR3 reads CASSGRRLAGVNEQFF. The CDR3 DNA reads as TGTGCCAGCAGCGGACGAAGACTAGCGGGGGTCAATGAGCAGTTCTTC. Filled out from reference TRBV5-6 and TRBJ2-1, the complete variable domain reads DAGVTQSPTHLIKTRGQQVTLRCSPKSGHDTVSWYQQALGQGPQFIFQYYEEEERQRGNFPDRFSGHQFPNYSSELNVNALLLGDSALYLCASSGRRLAGVNEQFFGPGTRLTVL.

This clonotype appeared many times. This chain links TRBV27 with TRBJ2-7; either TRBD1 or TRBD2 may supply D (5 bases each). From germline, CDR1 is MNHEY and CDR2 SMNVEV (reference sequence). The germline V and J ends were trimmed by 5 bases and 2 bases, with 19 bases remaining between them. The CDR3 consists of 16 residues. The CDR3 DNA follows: TGTGCCAGCAGTCCGCTGACAGCGGTCTCGGCCTACGAGCAGTACTTC. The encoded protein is CASSPLTAVSAYEQYF.

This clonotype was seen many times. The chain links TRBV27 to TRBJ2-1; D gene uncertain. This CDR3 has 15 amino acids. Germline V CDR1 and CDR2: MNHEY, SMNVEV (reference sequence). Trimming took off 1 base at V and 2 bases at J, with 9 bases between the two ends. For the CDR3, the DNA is TGTGCCAGCAGTTTATTCACTGGCCCCTACAATGAGCAGTTCTTC. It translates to CASSLFTGPYNEQFF.

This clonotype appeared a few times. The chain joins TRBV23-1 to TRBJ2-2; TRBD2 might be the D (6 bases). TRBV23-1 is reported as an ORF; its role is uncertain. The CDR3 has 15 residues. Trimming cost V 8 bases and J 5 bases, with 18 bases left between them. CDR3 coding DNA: TGCGCCAGCCGAAAGGGCGGGAAGGGGACCGGGGAGCTGTTTTTT. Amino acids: CASRKGGKGTGELFF.

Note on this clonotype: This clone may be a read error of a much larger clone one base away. CDR3 bases: TGTGCCAGCAGTTTATATGTGGGGGAGACCCAGTACTTC. Protein product: CASSLYVGETQYF. J is TRBJ2-5 and V is TRBV27; D is unresolved. The CDR3 consists of 13 residues. The V and J ends lost 1 base and 5 bases respectively, with 8 bases between them. The germline gives CDR1 MNHEY, CDR2 SMNVEV (reference sequence).

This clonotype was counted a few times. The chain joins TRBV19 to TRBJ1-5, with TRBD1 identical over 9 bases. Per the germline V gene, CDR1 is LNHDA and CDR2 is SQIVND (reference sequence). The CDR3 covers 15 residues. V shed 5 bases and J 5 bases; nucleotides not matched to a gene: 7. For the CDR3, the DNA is TGTGCCAGTAGTGCACAGGGGGCTGAATATCAGCCCCAGCATTTT. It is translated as CASSAQGAEYQPQHF.